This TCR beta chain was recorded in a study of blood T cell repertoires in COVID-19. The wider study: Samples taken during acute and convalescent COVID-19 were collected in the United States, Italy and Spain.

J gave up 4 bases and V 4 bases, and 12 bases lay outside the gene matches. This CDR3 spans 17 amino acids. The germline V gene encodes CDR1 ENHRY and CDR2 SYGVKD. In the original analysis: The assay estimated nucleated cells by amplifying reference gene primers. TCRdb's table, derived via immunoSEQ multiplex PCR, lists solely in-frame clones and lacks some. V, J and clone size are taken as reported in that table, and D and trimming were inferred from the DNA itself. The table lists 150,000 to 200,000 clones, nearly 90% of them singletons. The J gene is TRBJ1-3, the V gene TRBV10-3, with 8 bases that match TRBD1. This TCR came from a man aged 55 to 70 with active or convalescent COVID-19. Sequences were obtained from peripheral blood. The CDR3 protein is CAISAARGRGIGNTIYF. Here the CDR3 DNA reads TGTGCCATCAGTGCTGCCAGGGGGCGCGGGATCGGAAACACCATATATTTT.